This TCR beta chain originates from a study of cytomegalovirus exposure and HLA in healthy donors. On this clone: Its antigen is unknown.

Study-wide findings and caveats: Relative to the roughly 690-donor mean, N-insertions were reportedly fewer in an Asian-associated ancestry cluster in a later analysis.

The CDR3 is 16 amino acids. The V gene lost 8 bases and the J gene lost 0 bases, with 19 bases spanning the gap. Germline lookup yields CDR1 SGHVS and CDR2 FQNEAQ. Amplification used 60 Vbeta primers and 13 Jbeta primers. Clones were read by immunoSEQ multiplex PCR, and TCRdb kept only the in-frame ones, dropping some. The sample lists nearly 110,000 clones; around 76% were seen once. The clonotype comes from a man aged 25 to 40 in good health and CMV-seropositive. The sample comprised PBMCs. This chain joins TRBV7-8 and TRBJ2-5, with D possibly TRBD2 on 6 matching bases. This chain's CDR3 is CASSRIAASYQETQYF. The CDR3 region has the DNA TGTGCCAGCTCCCGGATAGCGGCCTCGTACCAAGAGACCCAGTACTTC.